The 25 T cell receptor beta chains below come from one sample, sequenced in a study of T cell repertoires in cytomegalovirus infection. TCRdb reprocessed the reads via MiXCR and lists one record per CDR3 protein. The data hold under 850,000 distinct CDR3 sequences, with around 35% observed a single time. These receptors' targets are unknown. The material was cultured PBMCs, obtained from culture after CMV antigen stimulation. Receptor source: a human donor in good health (CMV status not recorded). Some clones in this sample may be carry-over from other donors' samples.

Details on this clonotype: One end of the junction varies from germline; a read error may be responsible. This chain uses TRBV6-1 with TRBJ2-1, with 12 bases identical to TRBD2. Looked up from germline, CDR1 is MNHNS and CDR2 is SASEGT. CDR3 size: 14 residues. For the CDR3, the DNA is TGTGCCAGCACCTCGACTAGCGGGAGTATTCTTAAGGTCTTC. It encodes CASTSTSGSILKVF.

This clonotype occurred a few times. The rearrangement uses TRBV30 and TRBJ2-7; 9 positions match TRBD1. The J segment lost 5 bases and the V segment lost 0 bases, leaving 5 bases of the junction unmatched. Per the germline V gene, CDR1 is GTSNPN and CDR2 is SVGIG (reference sequence). This CDR3 contains 14 residues. The CDR3 sequence: CAWSVGQGQDEQYF. CDR3 nucleotide sequence: TGTGCCTGGAGTGTGGGACAGGGTCAGGACGAGCAGTACTTC.

This clonotype was counted only a few times. The chain has TRBV11-2 and TRBJ1-4, with TRBD1 as a possible D gene (5 bases). V dropped 4 bases and J dropped 0 bases, with 21 bases sitting between them. The length of the CDR3 is 19 residues. Germline lookup yields CDR1 SGHAT and CDR2 FQNNGV. The CDR3 loop is CASSSGVYRINATNEKLFF. The CDR3, as DNA: TGTGCCAGCAGCTCGGGAGTATACAGGATTAATGCAACTAATGAAAAACTGTTTTTT.

This sequence joins TRBV19 and TRBJ2-4; a weak D match, TRBD2 (6 bases). V was cut by 1 base and J by 6 bases, with 7 bases left in between. The CDR3 runs to 13 residues. CDR1 and CDR2 (germline): LNHDA, SQIVND (reference sequence). The CDR3 region has the DNA TGTGCCAGTAGTATAGCCGGGGGAAACATTCAGTACTTC. Its translation: CASSIAGGNIQYF.

V is TRBV12-3 or TRBV12-4 and J is TRBJ2-3; D call uncertain. Trimming removed 3 bases from V and 5 bases from J, with 6 bases in between. The CDR3 sequence is 12 residues long. CDR3 in amino acids: CASSFHQDTQYF. The CDR3 DNA sequence: TGTGCCAGCAGTTTTCACCAAGATACGCAGTATTTT.

The chain links TRBV12-3 or TRBV12-4 to TRBJ2-7; 7 bases map to TRBD2. V was clipped by 3 bases and J by 3 bases; unmatched bases: 2. The CDR3 contains 13 residues. Here the CDR3 reads CASSFASGYEQYF. CDR3 coding DNA: TGTGCCAGCAGTTTTGCTAGCGGCTACGAGCAGTACTTC.

This chain joins TRBV7-2 and TRBJ2-1; D might be TRBD2 (5 bases). Germline CDR1 is SGHTA and CDR2 is FQGNSA. V was clipped by 3 bases and J by 9 bases, with 12 bases between them. The CDR3 is made up of 13 amino acids. Written as DNA, the CDR3 is TGTGCCAGCAGCTTTGGGCGCGAGGGTGAGCAGTTCTTC. Translating gives CASSFGREGEQFF.

The table lists this clonotype with a few counts. The chain has TRBV5-4 and TRBJ1-2; D is undetermined. The CDR3 has 13 residues. Trimming pared 6 bases from V and 8 bases from J, leaving 17 bases between. The V gene's germline CDR1 is SGHNT and CDR2 YYREEE (reference sequence). CDR3 DNA sequence: TGTGCCAGCAAGGAGACGGGGATGAGAGGCTACACCTTC. Translating gives CASKETGMRGYTF.

The genes are TRBV23-1 and TRBJ2-7, with 7 bases lining up with TRBD2. TRBV23-1 is annotated as an ORF whose role is uncertain. V lost 4 bases, J lost 0 bases, and 9 bases stayed unmatched. The CDR3 extends over 16 amino acids. CDR3 nucleotide sequence: TGCGCCAGCAGTCGACAGCGGGGACGGAGCTCCTACGAGCAGTACTTC. Translating gives CASSRQRGRSSYEQYF.

V usage is TRBV6-5 and J usage is TRBJ2-1; TRBD1 aligns across 8 bases. Per the germline V gene, CDR1 is MNHEY and CDR2 is SVGAGI. The CDR3 has 15 amino acids. The junction had 16 bases not matched to a gene; V was cut back by 5 bases and J by 13 bases. The chain's CDR3 is CASSTGTGPALRQFF. Here the CDR3 DNA reads TGTGCCAGCAGTACCGGGACAGGTCCTGCTTTGCGCCAGTTCTTC.

The gene calls are TRBV12-3 or TRBV12-4 and TRBJ1-2; a possible D gene is TRBD1 (6 bases). V was cut by 6 bases and J by 7 bases, with 12 bases left in between. This CDR3 contains 12 residues. In nucleotides, the CDR3 is TGTGCCAGCAGCAAAGGGGGGTTTGGCTACACCTTC. Its translation: CASSKGGFGYTF.

This chain connects TRBV27 to TRBJ2-7, with TRBD1 identical over 9 bases. V trimming: 5 bases; J trimming: 3 bases; junction bases outside the gene matches: 5. The CDR3 contains 14 residues. Germline loops: CDR1 MNHEY, CDR2 SMNVEV (reference sequence). The DNA of the CDR3 is TGTGCCAGCAGTACAGGGACAGGGCGCTACGAGCAGTACTTC. This sequence encodes CASSTGTGRYEQYF.

The chain combines TRBV12-3 or TRBV12-4 with TRBJ1-5, with D tentatively TRBD1 (5 bases). The V and J ends lost 5 bases and 7 bases respectively, with 15 bases between them. The CDR3 has 14 amino acids. The CDR3 sequence is CASSPGLNRQPQHF. DNA for the CDR3: TGTGCCAGCAGTCCGGGACTAAATAGGCAGCCCCAGCATTTT.

The chain couples TRBV19 to TRBJ2-1; D ambiguous. CDR1 is LNHDA and CDR2 is SQIVND in the germline V gene (reference sequence). The CDR3 runs 16 residues. Trimming pared 4 bases from V and 2 bases from J, leaving 15 bases between. CDR3 in DNA: TGTGCCAGTAGTAGAATCTCAAAGAGCCCCTACAATGAGCAGTTCTTC. Translating gives CASSRISKSPYNEQFF.

This rearrangement joins TRBV10-3 to TRBJ1-4, with no clear D. This CDR3 spans 16 amino acids. Germline V CDR1 and CDR2: ENHRY, SYGVKD. V was cut by 6 bases and J by 3 bases, with 17 bases left in between. CDR3 loop: CAISPGRTAPNEKLFF. DNA for the CDR3: TGTGCCATCAGCCCGGGCCGTACCGCACCTAATGAAAAACTGTTTTTT.

The genes are TRBV6-2 or TRBV6-3 and TRBJ2-1, with 7 bases that match TRBD2. V shed 4 bases, J shed 0 bases, and the junction held 6 bases outside the gene matches. The CDR3 consists of 16 residues. Germline lookup yields CDR1 MNHEY and CDR2 SVGEGT. The CDR3 protein is CASSFGLGGSYNEQFF. The CDR3 bases are TGTGCCAGCAGTTTCGGACTAGGAGGCTCCTACAATGAGCAGTTCTTC.

V and J are TRBV29-1 and TRBJ2-1; D perhaps matches TRBD1 (6 bases). With 5 bases removed from V and 4 bases from J, the gap between germline ends came to 12 bases. Germline CDR1 and CDR2: SQVTM and ANQGSEA. This CDR3 is built from 13 residues. The CDR3 coding sequence is TGCAGCGTTCAGACAGGCAGATACAATGAGCAGTTCTTC. Translation: CSVQTGRYNEQFF.

The CDR3 DNA sequence: TGTGCCAGCTCACCAGAAGCAGGTCTCTCTGGAAACACCATATATTTT. As protein: CASSPEAGLSGNTIYF. This rearrangement joins TRBV18 to TRBJ1-3; unclear D gene. The CDR3 loop spans 16 amino acids. With 2 bases removed from V and 0 bases from J, the gap between germline ends came to 11 bases. Per germline, CDR1 KGHSH and CDR2 LQKENI. The whole variable domain, remainder taken from reference TRBV18 and TRBJ1-3, is NAGVMQNPRHLVRRRGQEARLRCSPMKGHSHVYWYRQLPEEGLKFMVYLQKENIIDESGMPKERFSAEFPKEGPSILRIQQVVRGDSAAYFCASSPEAGLSGNTIYFGEGSWLTVV.

A few counts support this clonotype. The chain links TRBV27 to TRBJ2-1; TRBD1 aligns across 10 bases. Germline-derived CDR1 and CDR2 are MNHEY and SMNVEV (reference sequence). J gave up 4 bases and V 1 base, and 4 bases lay outside the gene matches. The CDR3 has 16 amino acids. The CDR3 coding sequence is TGTGCCAGCAGTTTATGGGACAGGGGAGGTTACAATGAGCAGTTCTTC. Amino acids: CASSLWDRGGYNEQFF.

This clonotype was detected ten times or more. The V call is TRBV7-2, the J call TRBJ2-1; D may match TRBD1 or TRBD2 (5 bases each). Germline-derived CDR1 and CDR2 are SGHTA and FQGNSA. CDR3 size: 16 residues. Trimming removed 3 bases from V and 8 bases from J, with 20 bases in between. In DNA form, the CDR3 reads TGTGCCAGCAGCTTGAGGGGCGAGGGGCTTACATATGAGCAGTTCTTC. This gives the protein CASSLRGEGLTYEQFF.

This clonotype was counted between two and nine times. The V call is TRBV7-2, the J call TRBJ1-6; D is ambiguous. The CDR3 covers 14 residues. Trimming removed 8 bases from V and 0 bases from J, with 8 bases in between. The germline CDR1 and CDR2 sequences are SGHTA and FQGNSA. DNA of the CDR3: TGTGCCAGCGGGCCGGTCTCCTATAATTCACCCCTCCACTTT. This sequence encodes CASGPVSYNSPLHF.

The gene calls are TRBV5-1 and TRBJ2-7, with D unclear. The V end was cut by 4 bases, the J end by 6 bases, with 17 bases between. Per germline, CDR1 SGHRS and CDR2 YFSETQ. The CDR3 loop spans 14 amino acids. The CDR3 reads CASSKDWGTGEQYF. CDR3 nucleotide sequence: TGCGCCAGCAGCAAGGATTGGGGAACGGGCGAGCAGTACTTC.

This clonotype was picked up a small number of times. This chain joins TRBV7-6 and TRBJ2-7; D could derive from TRBD1 or TRBD2 (6 bases each). Germline CDR1 SGHVS, CDR2 FNYEAQ. The CDR3 contains 11 residues. The germline V and J ends were trimmed by 8 bases and 6 bases, with 11 bases remaining between them. The CDR3 region is CASAGGFEQYF. For the CDR3, the DNA is TGTGCCAGCGCCGGGGGCTTCGAGCAGTACTTC.

V gene TRBV4-1 combines with J gene TRBJ2-3, with D hard to call. Germline V gene data show CDR1 as MGHRA and CDR2 as YSYEKL. V lost 2 bases, J lost 8 bases, and 20 bases lay in between. The length of the CDR3 is 16 residues. The CDR3 reads CASSQKAVGSIGTQYF. DNA for the CDR3: TGCGCCAGCAGCCAAAAAGCCGTGGGGTCGATCGGTACGCAGTATTTT.

V usage is TRBV6-1 and J usage is TRBJ1-2; 7 bases fit TRBD1. Germline values: CDR1 MNHNS, CDR2 SASEGT. With 5 bases clipped from V and 4 bases from J, the junction kept 7 bases outside the gene matches. This CDR3 has 14 amino acids. In nucleotides, the CDR3 is TGTGCCAGCAGTCAACAGGGGATCGGCTATGGCTACACCTTC. Protein sequence: CASSQQGIGYGYTF.